This T cell receptor (beta chain) was retrieved from a study of CD8+CD57+ T cells in acquired aplastic anemia. General study results and limits: Between patients and controls, CD8+ Simpson's diversity did not vary significantly.

The study profiled TCR beta VDJ and CDR3 using genomic DNA as template. TCRdb re-analysed the reads in MiXCR, keeping a single row per CDR3 protein. The table lists 210,000 or so distinct CDR3 sequences, roughly 50% of them singletons, with nearly 20% in the top ten. Note on this clonotype: Its antigen is not identified.

In patients chosen for sequencing, flow cytometry had shown CD8+CD57+ cell expansion. V lost 6 bases, J lost 0 bases, and 11 bases lay in between. CDR1 is PRHDT, CDR2 FYEKMQ, per germline (reference sequence). The CDR3 spans 14 residues. The clonotype comes from a human donor with aplastic anemia. The chain recombines TRBV13 with TRBJ1-2, with D possibly being TRBD1 (6 bases). The sample was sorted CD4+, CD8+, or CD8+CD57+ T cells (not recorded which) from PBMCs. CDR3 amino acids: CASRLQGANYGYTF. DNA for the CDR3: TGTGCCAGCAGGTTACAGGGCGCTAACTATGGCTACACCTTC.